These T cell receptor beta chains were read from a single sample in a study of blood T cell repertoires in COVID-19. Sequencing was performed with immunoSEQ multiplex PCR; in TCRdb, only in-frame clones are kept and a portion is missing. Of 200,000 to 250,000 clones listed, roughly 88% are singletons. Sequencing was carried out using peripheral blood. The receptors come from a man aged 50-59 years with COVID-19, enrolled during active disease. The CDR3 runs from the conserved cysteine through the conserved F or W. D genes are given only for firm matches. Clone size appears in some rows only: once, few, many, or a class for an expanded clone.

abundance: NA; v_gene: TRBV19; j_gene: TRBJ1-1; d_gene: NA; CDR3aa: CASSIKGDTNTEAFF; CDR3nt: TGTGCCAGTAGTATTAAAGGGGACACGAACACTGAAGCTTTCTTT
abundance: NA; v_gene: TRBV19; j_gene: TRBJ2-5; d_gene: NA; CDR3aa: CASSVRQGPGGDQYF; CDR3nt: TGTGCCAGTAGTGTCCGACAGGGGCCGGGGGGCGACCAGTACTTC
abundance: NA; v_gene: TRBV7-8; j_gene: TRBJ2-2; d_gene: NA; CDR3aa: CASSVLFDSGELFF; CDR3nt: TGTGCCAGCTCCGTACTTTTCGATTCCGGGGAGCTGTTTTTT
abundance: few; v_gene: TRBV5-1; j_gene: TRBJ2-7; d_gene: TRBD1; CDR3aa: CASHRGQGAEEQYF; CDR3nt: TGCGCCAGCCACCGAGGACAGGGGGCAGAAGAGCAGTACTTC
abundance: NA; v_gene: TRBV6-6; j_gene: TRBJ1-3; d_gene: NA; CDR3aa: CASRTDRSSGNTIYF; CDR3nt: TGTGCCAGCAGGACTGACAGGTCCTCTGGAAACACCATATATTTT
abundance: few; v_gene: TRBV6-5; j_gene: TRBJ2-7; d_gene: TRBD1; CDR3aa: CASSYKPGQGFSEQYF; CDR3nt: TGTGCCAGCAGTTACAAGCCGGGACAGGGTTTCTCCGAGCAGTACTTC
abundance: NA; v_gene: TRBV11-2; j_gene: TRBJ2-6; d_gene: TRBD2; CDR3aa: CASSLWSGVSSGANVLTF; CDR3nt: TGTGCCAGCAGCTTATGGAGCGGGGTGAGCTCTGGGGCCAACGTCCTGACTTTC
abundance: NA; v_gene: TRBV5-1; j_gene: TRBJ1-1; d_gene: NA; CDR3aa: CASSPRLVQNTEAFF; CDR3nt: TGCGCCAGCAGCCCCAGGCTCGTCCAGAACACTGAAGCTTTCTTT
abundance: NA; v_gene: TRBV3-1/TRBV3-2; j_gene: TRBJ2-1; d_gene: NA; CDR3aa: CASSQFSSGVNLPFF; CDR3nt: TGTGCCAGCAGCCAATTCTCCTCGGGGGTAAATCTCCCGTTCTTC
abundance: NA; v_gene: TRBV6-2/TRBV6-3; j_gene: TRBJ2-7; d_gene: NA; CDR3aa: CASSPQGVEQYF; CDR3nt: TGTGCCAGCAGCCCCCAGGGCGTCGAGCAGTACTTC
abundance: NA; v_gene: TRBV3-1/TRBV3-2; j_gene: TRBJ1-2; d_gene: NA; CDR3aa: CASSQSGVKKTTNYGYTF; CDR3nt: TGTGCCAGCAGCCAGTCGGGGGTAAAGAAAACAACTAACTATGGCTACACCTTC